The 15 T cell receptor beta chains listed next were all sequenced from one sample in a study of T cell repertoires in cytomegalovirus infection. MiXCR, run by TCRdb on the reads, gives a single entry per CDR3 protein. Here the sample spans 750,000 to 900,000 distinct CDR3 sequences, roughly 28% being singletons. These receptors have no known antigen. The input for sequencing was cultured CD8+ T cells from PBMCs, taken from culture after CMV antigen stimulation. The origin of the receptors is a human donor in good health (CMV status not recorded). Some clones in this sample may be carry-over from other donors' samples.

The chain is built from TRBV6-5 and TRBJ2-3; 10 nucleotides align to TRBD2. J gave up 5 bases and V 5 bases, and 4 bases lay outside the gene matches. The CDR3 is 14 amino acids. Germline lookup yields CDR1 MNHEY and CDR2 SVGAGI. CDR3 residues: CASSVLAGRDTQYF. CDR3 coding DNA: TGTGCCAGCAGTGTACTAGCGGGGAGAGATACGCAGTATTTT.

The chain links TRBV10-2 to TRBJ1-1; 7 nucleotides line up with TRBD1. V dropped 3 bases and J dropped 7; count of bases not matched to a gene: 5. Per germline, CDR1 WSHSY and CDR2 SAAADI. This CDR3 spans 13 amino acids. The CDR3 reads CASSDTGEGEAFF. DNA for the CDR3: TGCGCCAGCAGTGACACAGGGGAGGGTGAAGCTTTCTTT.

J is TRBJ2-5 and V is TRBV7-6; 12 nucleotides agree with TRBD1. V lost 5 bases to trimming and J lost 5 bases; unmatched junction nucleotides: 6. Germline V gene data show CDR1 as SGHVS and CDR2 as FNYEAQ. The CDR3 is made up of 15 amino acids. Written as DNA, the CDR3 is TGTGCCAGCAGCCTTGGGACAGGGGGCATGGAGACCCAGTACTTC. Residues: CASSLGTGGMETQYF.

This chain links TRBV11-2 with TRBJ2-7; D gene uncertain. The CDR3 has 12 amino acids. CDR1 SGHAT and CDR2 FQNNGV come from the germline V gene. Trimming shortened V by 1 base and J by 6 bases, and 7 bases separated the two germline ends. The CDR3 nucleotides are TGTGCCAGCAGCTTAGTACCTGGCGAGCAGTACGTC. Its translation: CASSLVPGEQYV.

This chain uses TRBV6-2 or TRBV6-3 with TRBJ2-7; a weak D match, TRBD1 (5 bases). The CDR3 is 14 amino acids. Trimming stripped 0 bases from V and 5 bases from J, with 11 bases between. Germline V gene data show CDR1 as MNHEY and CDR2 as SVGEGT. CDR3 in DNA: TGTGCCAGCAGTTACTCAGGGCTAGGGGACGAGCAGTACGTC. This translates into CASSYSGLGDEQYV.

This clonotype was recorded many times. The chain carries TRBV7-9 and TRBJ2-1, with 9 bases lining up with TRBD2. Germline lookup yields CDR1 SEHNR and CDR2 FQNEAQ (reference sequence). The junction had 6 bases not matched to a gene; V was cut back by 5 bases and J by 1 base. The CDR3 loop spans 16 amino acids. CDR3: CASSPLTSGSYNEQFF. CDR3 DNA: TGTGCCAGCAGCCCGTTGACTAGCGGATCCTACAATGAGCAGTTCTTC.

In its sample, this clonotype was seen a few times. The chain joins TRBV5-6 to TRBJ2-3; the D gene is possibly TRBD2 (6 bases). The CDR3 spans 16 residues. Trimming pared 1 base from V and 3 bases from J, leaving 15 bases between. Germline V CDR1 and CDR2: SGHDT, YYEEEE. The CDR3 bases are TGTGCCAGCAGCTTGAATTTAGCGGTTATTACAGATACGCAGTATTTT. Translation gives CASSLNLAVITDTQYF.

The genes are TRBV6-1 and TRBJ1-1; perhaps TRBD1 as D (5 bases). CDR3 length: 13 residues. Germline V CDR1 and CDR2: MNHNS, SASEGT. V shed 5 bases and J shed 7 bases, with 14 bases lying between them. CDR3 in amino acids: CASSLTGPREAFF. The CDR3 bases are TGTGCCAGCAGTCTTACAGGACCCCGTGAAGCTTTCTTT.

The rearrangement links TRBV10-3 to TRBJ2-5; 12 bases are shared with TRBD1. There are 15 residues in the CDR3. The junction had 3 bases not matched to a gene; V was cut back by 3 bases and J by 4 bases. The germline CDR1 and CDR2 sequences are ENHRY and SYGVKD. The CDR3 sequence is CAISERDRGRETQYF. The CDR3 DNA reads as TGTGCCATCAGTGAAAGGGACAGGGGGCGAGAGACCCAGTACTTC.

The J gene is TRBJ1-5, the V gene TRBV19; D is perhaps TRBD1 (5 bases). The V gene lost 0 bases and the J gene lost 7 bases, with 13 bases spanning the gap. CDR3 length: 15 residues. Germline V CDR1 and CDR2: LNHDA, SQIVND (reference sequence). This CDR3 is CASSIDRRGVQPQHF. The CDR3 nucleotides are TGTGCCAGTAGTATAGATCGAAGGGGTGTGCAGCCCCAGCATTTT.

This chain connects TRBV4-1 to TRBJ2-1; 9 bases fit TRBD2. This CDR3 is 17 amino acids long. In germline, CDR1 is MGHRA, CDR2 YSYEKL. J lost 8 bases, V lost 1 base, and 12 bases had no gene match. CDR3 nucleotide sequence: TGCGCCAGCAGCCAAGGCACCGTTCTAGCGGGGTCCTATGAGCAGTTCTTC. Amino acid sequence: CASSQGTVLAGSYEQFF.

The chain uses TRBV4-3 and TRBJ1-5, with a tentative D call TRBD1 (5 bases). The CDR3 runs to 14 residues. With 1 base removed from V and 4 bases from J, the gap between germline ends came to 8 bases. Germline CDR1 and CDR2: LGHNA and YSLEER. CDR3 in amino acids: CASSQVAGNQPQHF. The CDR3 nucleotides read TGCGCCAGCAGCCAAGTGGCAGGGAATCAGCCCCAGCATTTT.

The chain recombines TRBV4-1 with TRBJ2-1, with D hard to call. CDR1 and CDR2 from the germline V gene are MGHRA and YSYEKL. Trimming stripped 0 bases from V and 7 bases from J, with 19 bases between. The CDR3 spans 17 residues. CDR3 amino acids: CASSQDVRRKAMNEQFF. The CDR3 DNA reads TGCGCCAGCAGCCAAGATGTTAGACGGAAAGCGATGAATGAGCAGTTCTTC.

This clonotype was seen more than once but under ten times. This chain links TRBV5-6 with TRBJ1-6, with unresolved D. Trimming cost V 4 bases and J 2 bases, with 19 bases left between them. CDR1 SGHDT and CDR2 YYEEEE come from the germline V gene. The CDR3 loop spans 18 amino acids. The CDR3 sequence: CASSVRPGKEAYNSPLHF. DNA of the CDR3: TGTGCCAGCAGCGTTCGCCCGGGAAAAGAAGCCTATAATTCACCCCTCCACTTT.

This clonotype showed up many times. V gene TRBV7-8 combines with J gene TRBJ2-1; a possible D gene is TRBD1 (6 bases). Trimming shortened V by 10 bases and J by 0 bases, and 16 bases separated the two germline ends. Per germline, CDR1 SGHVS and CDR2 FQNEAQ. This CDR3 comprises 15 residues. CDR3 sequence: CATKGDGDSYNEQFF. The CDR3 DNA reads as TGTGCCACAAAGGGGGACGGAGACTCCTACAATGAGCAGTTCTTC. Variable domain in full (rest from reference TRBV7-8 and TRBJ2-1): GAGVSQSPRYKVAKRGQDVALRCDPISGHVSLFWYQQALGQGPEFLTYFQNEAQLDKSGLPSDRFFAERPEGSVSTLKIQRTQQEDSAVYLCATKGDGDSYNEQFFGPGTRLTVL.